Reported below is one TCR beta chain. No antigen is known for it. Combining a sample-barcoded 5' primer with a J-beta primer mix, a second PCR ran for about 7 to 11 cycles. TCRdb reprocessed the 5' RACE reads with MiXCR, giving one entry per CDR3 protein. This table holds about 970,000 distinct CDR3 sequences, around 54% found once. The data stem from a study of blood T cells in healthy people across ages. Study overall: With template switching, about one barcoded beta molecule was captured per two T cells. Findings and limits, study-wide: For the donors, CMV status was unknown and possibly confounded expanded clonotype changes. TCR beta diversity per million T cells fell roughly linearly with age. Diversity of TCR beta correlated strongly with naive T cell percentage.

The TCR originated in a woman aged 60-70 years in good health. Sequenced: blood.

CDR3 sequence: CASQRGLAGGPGNEQYF. The CDR3 bases are TGTGCCAGCCAACGGGGACTAGCGGGAGGGCCGGGGAATGAGCAGTACTTC. The chain uses TRBV6-1 and TRBJ2-7; TRBD2 agrees at 16 bases. V lost 8 bases to trimming and J lost 7 bases; unmatched junction nucleotides: 14. Germline values: CDR1 MNHNS, CDR2 SASEGT. CDR3 length equals 17 residues.